These 24 T cell receptor beta chains share one sample of origin, sequenced in a study of T cell responses to AZD1222 COVID-19 vaccine (dated by TCRdb to the early 2020s). The intended sense of this specimen's time point label: about 28 days (+/-7) after the second vaccine dose. The library was made by the immunoSEQ multiplex PCR assay. TCRdb obtained this table from immuneACCESS and retained in-frame rearrangements with V and J assigned. These tables miss some clones; where compared with another copy, unresolved V genes account for less than half of the shortfall, and the remainder is unexplained. This sample is represented by 100,000 to 150,000 clones; more than 85% of them were singletons. The biggest ten clones account for 1.5% to 2% of the sample. The sequenced sample was peripheral blood, obtained 28 days after the second AZD1222 dose. Source of these receptors: an adult who received the AZD1222 COVID-19 vaccine.

This clone has only one observation. The chain employs TRBV12-3 or TRBV12-4 and TRBJ2-6; D is undetermined. This CDR3 contains 13 residues. V dropped 6 bases and J dropped 0 bases, with 3 bases sitting between them. CDR3 sequence reads: CASSHSGANVLTF. The CDR3 coding sequence is TGTGCCAGCAGCCACTCTGGGGCCAACGTCCTGACTTTC.

The rearrangement uses TRBV19 and TRBJ2-2, with D tentatively TRBD1 (6 bases). Germline V gene sequence: CDR1 LNHDA, CDR2 SQIVND (reference sequence). Trimming left V 5 bases short and J 3 bases short, with 13 bases between. This CDR3 spans 15 amino acids. CDR3 loop: CASSRDKSHTGELFF. The DNA for the CDR3 is TGTGCCAGTAGTCGGGACAAGAGCCACACCGGGGAGCTGTTTTTT.

This clone was seen once. This chain links TRBV27 with TRBJ1-1; 7 nucleotides match TRBD1. The CDR3 has 14 amino acids. Trimming took 4 bases from V and 9 from J; bases not matched to a gene: 11. In germline, CDR1 is MNHEY, CDR2 SMNVEV (reference sequence). The CDR3 DNA reads TGTGCCAGCAGTTGGAACGAACAGGGGCATAAAGCTTTCTTT. Its protein is CASSWNEQGHKAFF.

The rearrangement uses TRBV7-8 and TRBJ1-6; 9 bases are shared with TRBD1. This CDR3 region has 14 residues. V lost 1 base, J lost 15 bases, and 7 bases stayed unmatched. Germline V gives CDR1 SGHVS, CDR2 FQNEAQ. The CDR3 loop is CASSLGGDRVVLHF. CDR3 sequence (DNA): TGTGCCAGCAGCTTAGGGGGGGACAGGGTAGTCCTCCACTTT.

The chain combines TRBV2 with TRBJ1-1; TRBD1 aligns across 12 bases. This CDR3 is 15 amino acids long. Looked up from germline, CDR1 is SNHLY and CDR2 is FYNNEI. Unmatched junction bases numbered 6, after V lost 5 bases and J lost 5 bases. CDR3 sequence: CASSPGQGAGTEAFF. The CDR3 DNA is TGTGCCAGCAGTCCGGGACAGGGGGCAGGAACTGAAGCTTTCTTT.

This clone was detected once. CDR3 in amino acids: CASKTSANEAFF. CDR3 sequence (DNA): TGTGCCAGCAAAACGAGCGCGAATGAAGCTTTCTTT. The V and J genes are TRBV12-3 or TRBV12-4 and TRBJ1-1, with D unresolved. The CDR3 consists of 12 residues. Trimming stripped 7 bases from V and 7 bases from J, with 13 bases between.

The J gene is TRBJ2-1, the V gene TRBV19, with D possibly being TRBD1 or TRBD2 (5 bases each). CDR1 and CDR2 (germline): LNHDA, SQIVND (reference sequence). V was pared by 3 bases and J by 8 bases, with 14 bases between. The CDR3 sequence is 14 residues long. The CDR3 spells CASSMGDEQDEQFF. CDR3 bases: TGTGCCAGTAGTATGGGGGACGAGCAGGATGAGCAGTTCTTC.

This chain joins TRBV6-5 and TRBJ1-3; D is unresolved. This CDR3 region has 12 residues. Looked up from germline, CDR1 is MNHEY and CDR2 is SVGAGI. Trimming took off 8 bases at V and 4 bases at J, with 9 bases between the two ends. CDR3 bases: TGTGCCAGCTCCGGGGAGGGAAACACCATATATTTT. As protein: CASSGEGNTIYF.

The rearrangement links TRBV24-1 to TRBJ2-1; 9 bases map to TRBD1. Losses at the gene ends were 0 bases for V and 3 bases for J; bases not matched to a gene: 11. The CDR3 sequence is 19 residues long. Germline V gene lookup returns CDR1 KGHDR and CDR2 SFDVKD. For the CDR3, the DNA is TGTGCCACCAGTGATTTGTTACCATCCGGGACAGGGCTCTACAATGAGCAGTTCTTC. Translating it yields CATSDLLPSGTGLYNEQFF.

This clone was counted a few times. V and J are TRBV5-1 and TRBJ1-1; 8 nucleotides agree with TRBD1. There are 14 residues in the CDR3. V lost 1 base to trimming and J lost 7 bases; unmatched junction nucleotides: 6. Germline loops: CDR1 SGHRS, CDR2 YFSETQ. The CDR3 coding sequence is TGCGCCAGCAGCTTGTGGACAGGGACGGTTGAAGCTTTCTTT. Amino acids: CASSLWTGTVEAFF.

The chain carries TRBV5-1 and TRBJ1-2, with 7 bases matching TRBD1. The ends lost 4 bases at V and 4 bases at J; junction bases unmatched: 7. The CDR3 is 14 residues long. Germline V gene sequence: CDR1 SGHRS, CDR2 YFSETQ. CDR3 nucleotide sequence: TGCGCCAGCAGCACCGGACAGGAGGTCTATGGCTACACCTTC. This gives the protein CASSTGQEVYGYTF.

The J gene is TRBJ2-5, the V gene TRBV23-1; TRBD2 matches at 10 bases. TRBV23-1 is treated as an ORF (open reading frame) with a function not yet certain. The CDR3 has 16 residues. J was trimmed by 2 bases and V by 2 bases; bases with no gene match: 5. The CDR3 spells CASSQAQAGGQETQYF. The CDR3 DNA sequence: TGCGCCAGCAGTCAAGCCCAAGCGGGAGGGCAAGAGACCCAGTACTTC.

The rearrangement links TRBV3-1 (or the pseudogene TRBV3-2) to TRBJ1-1, with D tentatively TRBD1 (5 bases). CDR1 and CDR2 (germline): LGHDT, YNNKEL (reference sequence). With 4 bases removed from V and 3 bases from J, the gap between germline ends came to 15 bases. CDR3 size: 15 residues. The CDR3, as DNA: TGTGCCAGCAGCCCCCGGGGCGCTGGGGACACTGAAGCTTTCTTT. It codes for CASSPRGAGDTEAFF.

The chain couples TRBV6-1 to TRBJ2-7; 7 bases fit TRBD1. The germline gives CDR1 MNHNS, CDR2 SASEGT. The CDR3 has 15 residues. Unmatched junction bases numbered 11, after V lost 3 bases and J lost 6 bases. CDR3 DNA sequence: TGTGCCAGCAGTGATCGGGGACAGATGGTCGGCGAGCAGTACGTC. It specifies CASSDRGQMVGEQYV.

The DNA for the CDR3 is TGTGCCAGCAGGGGATCGCGGGATGCCGGGGAGCTGTTTTTT. Translated: CASRGSRDAGELFF. The chain recombines TRBV7-3 with TRBJ2-2; tentatively, D is TRBD2 (6 bases). Deletions cut 6 bases from V and 6 bases from J, with 14 bases between. Germline V gene lookup returns CDR1 SGHTA and CDR2 FQGTGA. This CDR3 contains 14 residues.

The gene calls are TRBV10-3 and TRBJ1-5; no clear D gene. The CDR3 length is 12 residues. Germline-derived CDR1 and CDR2 are ENHRY and SYGVKD. The germline V and J ends were trimmed by 3 bases and 3 bases, with 3 bases remaining between them. In nucleotides, the CDR3 is TGTGCCATCAGTGAACTCAATCAGCCCCAGCATTTT. Protein product: CAISELNQPQHF.

In regard to this clone: Other DNA sequences in the same sample also yield this CDR3. The chain uses TRBV6-5 and TRBJ1-1; TRBD1 is a possible D gene (5 bases). Trimming removed 0 bases from V and 5 bases from J, with 10 bases in between. Germline CDR1 is MNHEY and CDR2 is SVGAGI. The CDR3 length is 14 residues. For the CDR3, the DNA is TGTGCCAGCAGTTACTCGAGGGGAGGGACTGAAGCTTTCTTT. It encodes CASSYSRGGTEAFF.

The chain has TRBV9 and TRBJ2-3, with 12 bases matching TRBD2. The CDR3 totals 15 residues. Germline CDR1 and CDR2: SGDLS and YYNGEE. The trim removed 4 bases at V and 6 bases at J, leaving 6 bases unmatched. CDR3 nucleotides: TGTGCCAGCAGCTCCGGGGGACTAGCGGGCGATACGCAGTATTTT. It yields the protein CASSSGGLAGDTQYF.

The chain is built from TRBV18 and TRBJ2-2; 9 nucleotides align to TRBD2. This CDR3 contains 14 residues. V was pared by 5 bases and J by 5 bases, with 3 bases of the junction left unmatched. Germline loops: CDR1 KGHSH, CDR2 LQKENI. This CDR3 is CASSASGATGELFF. Here the CDR3 DNA reads TGTGCCAGCTCAGCTAGCGGGGCGACCGGGGAGCTGTTTTTT.

The chain carries TRBV9 and TRBJ2-5, with 10 bases lining up with TRBD2. Germline V gene data show CDR1 as SGDLS and CDR2 as YYNGEE. The CDR3 covers 15 residues. V gave up 3 bases and J gave up 5 bases; unmatched junction bases: 7. The CDR3 protein is CASSERGGRSETQYF. CDR3 in DNA: TGTGCCAGCAGCGAGCGGGGGGGCCGGTCTGAGACCCAGTACTTC. Full variable domain (remainder filled in from reference TRBV9 and TRBJ2-5): DSGVTQTPKHLITATGQRVTLRCSPRSGDLSVYWYQQSLDQGLQFLIQYYNGEERAKGNILERFSAQQFPDLHSELNLSSLELGDSALYFCASSERGGRSETQYFGPGTRLLVL.

J is TRBJ2-3 and V is TRBV7-9; D remains ambiguous. Germline values: CDR1 SEHNR, CDR2 FQNEAQ (reference sequence). Trimming took 1 base from V and 4 from J, leaving 3 bases between them. CDR3 size: 12 residues. The CDR3 bases are TGTGCCAGCAGCTTAGTCCCAGATACGCAGTATTTT. This sequence encodes CASSLVPDTQYF.

V and J are TRBV25-1 and TRBJ2-7; possibly TRBD1 or TRBD2 for D (6 bases each). Germline-derived CDR1 and CDR2 are MGHDK and SYGVNS. This CDR3 is built from 13 residues. V lost 6 bases and J lost 4, with 13 bases in between. Written as DNA, the CDR3 is TGTGCCAGCAGCACCCCGGGGGCTTACGAGCAGTACTTC. Residues: CASSTPGAYEQYF.

This clone was seen a few times. V usage is TRBV7-2 and J usage is TRBJ2-5; 8 bases are shared with TRBD1. CDR3 length: 14 residues. V lost 5 bases, J lost 5 bases, and 7 bases stayed unmatched. The germline V gene has CDR1 SGHTA and CDR2 FQGNSA. The CDR3 sequence: CASSPWAGGETQYF. The CDR3 DNA sequence: TGTGCCAGCAGCCCCTGGGCAGGGGGCGAGACCCAGTACTTC.

This clone was detected only once. The V gene is TRBV7-9, the J gene TRBJ2-5; 12 positions match TRBD2. The germline V gene has CDR1 SEHNR and CDR2 FQNEAQ (reference sequence). Unmatched junction bases numbered 9, after V lost 5 bases and J lost 2 bases. This CDR3 contains 17 residues. CDR3: CASSPGTSGSGQETQYF. The CDR3 DNA follows: TGTGCCAGCAGCCCTGGGACTAGCGGGTCTGGTCAAGAGACCCAGTACTTC. Together with reference TRBV7-9 and TRBJ2-5, the CDR3 gives the full variable domain: DTGVSQNPRHKITKRGQNVTFRCDPISEHNRLYWYRQTLGQGPEFLTYFQNEAQLEKSRLLSDRFSAERPKGSFSTLEIQRTEQGDSAMYLCASSPGTSGSGQETQYFGPGTRLLVL.